This T cell receptor beta chain was found in a study of T cells in Graves' hyperthyroidism and ophthalmopathy. Ten or more counts support this clonotype. Amplification targeted TCR beta CDR3 regions from RNA transcripts. RT-PCR in the first round (using the HTBI primer set) targeted the TCR CDR3. TCRdb fed the multiplex PCR reads into MiXCR, producing one record per CDR3 protein. Seen here are around 290,000 distinct CDR3 sequences, 12% to 15% observed once, and the top ten hold 6.5% to 10%. Germline V gene data show CDR1 as LNHDA and CDR2 as SQIVND (reference sequence). J was trimmed by 2 bases and V by 4 bases; bases with no gene match: 4. The CDR3 contains 16 residues.

Sequenced material: blood. The rearrangement links TRBV19 to TRBJ1-5; 11 nucleotides agree with TRBD1. This TCR derives from a woman aged 35 to 49 with Graves' hyperthyroidism. In nucleotides, the CDR3 is TGTGCCAGTAGTAAGGACAGGGGGCTAGGCAATCAGCCCCAGCATTTT. The encoded protein is CASSKDRGLGNQPQHF. The full variable domain, completed using reference TRBV19 and TRBJ1-5, is DGGITQSPKYLFRKEGQNVTLSCEQNLNHDAMYWYRQDPGQGLRLIYYSQIVNDFQKGDIAEGYSVSREKKESFPLTVTSAQKNPTAFYLCASSKDRGLGNQPQHFGDGTRLSIL.